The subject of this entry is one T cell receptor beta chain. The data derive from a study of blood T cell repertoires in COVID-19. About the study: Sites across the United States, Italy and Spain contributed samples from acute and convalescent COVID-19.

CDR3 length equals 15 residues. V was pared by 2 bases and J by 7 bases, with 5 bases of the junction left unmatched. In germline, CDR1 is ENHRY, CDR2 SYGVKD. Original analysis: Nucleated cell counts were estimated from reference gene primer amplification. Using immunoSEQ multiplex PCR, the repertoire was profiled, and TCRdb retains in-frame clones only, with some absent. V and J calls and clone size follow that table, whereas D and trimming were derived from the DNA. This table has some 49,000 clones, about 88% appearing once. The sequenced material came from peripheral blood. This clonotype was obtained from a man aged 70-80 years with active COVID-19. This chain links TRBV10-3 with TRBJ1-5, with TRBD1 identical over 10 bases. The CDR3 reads CAISEPGTGDQPQHF. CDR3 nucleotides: TGTGCCATCAGTGAGCCTGGGACAGGGGACCAGCCCCAGCATTTT.